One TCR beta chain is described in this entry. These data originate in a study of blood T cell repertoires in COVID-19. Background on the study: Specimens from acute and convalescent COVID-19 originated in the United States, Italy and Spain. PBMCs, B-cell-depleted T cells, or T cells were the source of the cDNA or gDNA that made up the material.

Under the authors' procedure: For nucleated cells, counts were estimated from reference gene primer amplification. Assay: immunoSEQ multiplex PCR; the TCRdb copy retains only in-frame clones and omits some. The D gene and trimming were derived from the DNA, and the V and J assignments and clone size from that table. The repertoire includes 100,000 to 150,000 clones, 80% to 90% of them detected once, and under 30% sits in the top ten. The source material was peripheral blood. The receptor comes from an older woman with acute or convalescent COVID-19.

CDR3 DNA sequence: TGCGCCAGCAGCTTCGGGAATAGAGGGCCTGGAAACACCATATATTTT. Encoded protein: CASSFGNRGPGNTIYF. The chain employs TRBV5-1 and TRBJ1-3; D is undetermined. V lost 2 bases to trimming and J lost 2 bases, with 14 bases between them. The CDR3 covers 16 residues. Germline assignment: CDR1 SGHRS and CDR2 YFSETQ.